This T cell receptor beta chain derives from a study of blood T cell repertoires in COVID-19. Study in general: T cells, B-cell-depleted T cells, or PBMCs provided the cDNA or gDNA that served as material.

Germline assignment: CDR1 SNHLY and CDR2 FYNNEI. V was clipped by 4 bases and J by 0 bases; unmatched bases: 4. The CDR3 runs 16 residues. Followed longitudinally, the Seattle patients had been enrolled during active infection. Authors' analysis steps: From reference gene primer amplification, estimates of nucleated cell counts were derived. The repertoire was sequenced with immunoSEQ multiplex PCR; TCRdb's copy has only in-frame clones and lacks some. Clonal size and the V and J genes are those of that table, whereas D and trimming came from the DNA. The data hold tens of thousands of clones, with around nine tenths observed a single time.

This rearrangement joins TRBV2 to TRBJ1-4, with TRBD1 matching 8 bases. Sequenced material: peripheral blood. The origin of this receptor is a man between 60 and 75 years old with COVID-19, enrolled during active disease. CDR3 bases: TGTGCCAGCAGTGGACAGGGGAGTGCAACTAATGAAAAACTGTTTTTT. Translated: CASSGQGSATNEKLFF. The entire variable domain, with the rest obtained from reference TRBV2 and TRBJ1-4, is as follows: EPEVTQTPSHQVTQMGQEVILRCVPISNHLYFYWYRQILGQKVEFLVSFYNNEISEKSEIFDDQFSVERPDGSNFTLKIRSTKLEDSAMYFCASSGQGSATNEKLFFGSGTQLSVL.